This is a list of T cell receptor beta chains from one sample in a study of T cells after yellow fever vaccination. TCRdb analysed the 5' RACE reads with MiXCR anew, one entry per CDR3 protein. In the table there are 350,000 or so distinct CDR3 sequences, about 7.8% of which are singletons. The sample here was PBMCs, taken around 45 days after the first yellow fever vaccination. Every receptor here comes from a man younger than 30 who received the YFV17D yellow fever vaccine. Each CDR3 is given with its conserved first and last residue. The D gene is left open where the match is weak. The listing skips clone size in some rows; elsewhere it reads once, few, many or a size class.

V: TRBV20-1; J: TRBJ1-2; size: .; D: .; CDR3: CSAVGTNFNFGYTF; DNA: TGCAGTGCCGTGGGGACAAATTTTAACTTTGGCTACACCTTC
V: TRBV12-3/TRBV12-4; J: TRBJ1-6; size: few; D: .; CDR3: CASSFGGSYNSPLHF; DNA: TGTGCCAGCAGTTTCGGGGGGTCCTATAATTCACCCCTCCACTTT
V: TRBV29-1; J: TRBJ2-3; size: few; D: .; CDR3: CSVEDPTDTQYF; DNA: TGCAGCGTTGAAGATCCCACAGATACGCAGTATTTT
V: TRBV5-1; J: TRBJ2-7; size: many; D: .; CDR3: CASSLEGTYEQYF; DNA: TGCGCCAGCAGCTTGGAGGGAACCTACGAGCAGTACTTC
V: TRBV6-4; J: TRBJ2-1; size: .; D: .; CDR3: CASSVMGGASSYNEQFF; DNA: TGTGCCAGCAGTGTAATGGGCGGGGCTAGCTCCTACAATGAGCAGTTCTTC
V: TRBV7-2; J: TRBJ2-5; size: .; D: .; CDR3: CASSRTLQETQYF; DNA: TGTGCCAGCAGCCGGACTTTACAAGAGACCCAGTACTTC
V: TRBV3-1; J: TRBJ1-2; size: once; D: .; CDR3: CASTKRSETAGYTF; DNA: TGTGCCAGCACCAAACGATCCGAGACCGCTGGCTACACCTTC
V: TRBV28; J: TRBJ1-4; size: .; D: .; CDR3: CASSGGLNEKLFF; DNA: TGTGCCAGCAGTGGAGGACTCAATGAAAAACTGTTTTTT
V: TRBV19; J: TRBJ1-5; size: few; D: TRBD1; CDR3: CASQGEYSNQPQHF; DNA: TGTGCCAGCCAGGGGGAATATAGCAATCAGCCCCAGCATTTT
V: TRBV20-1; J: TRBJ2-1; size: many; D: .; CDR3: CSASSTFDYNEQFF; DNA: TGCAGTGCCTCGTCGACTTTCGACTACAATGAGCAGTTCTTC
V: TRBV7-1; J: TRBJ2-3; size: .; D: TRBD1; CDR3: CASSSPRHETRDRGSSTDTQYF; DNA: TGTGCCAGCAGCTCACCCCGACATGAAACCCGGGACAGGGGTAGTAGCACAGATACGCAGTATTTT
V: TRBV6-5; J: TRBJ2-3; size: many; D: .; CDR3: CASSYLGATQDTQYF; DNA: TGTGCCAGCAGTTACTTAGGGGCCACCCAGGATACGCAGTATTTT
V: TRBV20-1; J: TRBJ1-5; size: .; D: TRBD1; CDR3: CSARGPGGITQPQHF; DNA: TGCAGTGCTAGGGGTCCAGGGGGGATCACTCAGCCCCAGCATTTT
V: TRBV5-4; J: TRBJ2-3; size: .; D: TRBD2; CDR3: CASSWAGTTGEGDTQYF; DNA: TGTGCCAGCAGCTGGGCAGGGACTACCGGAGAGGGGGATACGCAGTATTTT
V: TRBV21-1; J: TRBJ1-1; size: few; D: .; CDR3: CASSKLRQGSGNTEAFF; DNA: TGTGCCAGCAGCAAACTGCGACAGGGGTCGGGCAACACTGAAGCTTTCTTT
V: TRBV30; J: TRBJ1-1; size: .; D: .; CDR3: CAWSVGQGNTEAFF; DNA: TGTGCCTGGAGTGTTGGCCAGGGTAACACTGAAGCTTTCTTT
V: TRBV5-4; J: TRBJ2-3; size: few; D: TRBD1; CDR3: CASSYGQEDTQYF; DNA: TGTGCCAGCAGCTACGGACAGGAAGATACGCAGTATTTT
V: TRBV4-3; J: TRBJ2-1; size: few; D: TRBD2; CDR3: CASSQDPTLAGGYNEQFF; DNA: TGCGCCAGCAGCCAAGACCCGACGCTAGCGGGGGGGTACAATGAGCAGTTCTTC
V: TRBV12-3/TRBV12-4; J: TRBJ1-2; size: few; D: TRBD1; CDR3: CASRGTGEYGYTF; DNA: TGTGCCAGCAGGGGGACAGGGGAATATGGCTACACCTTC
V: TRBV7-3; J: TRBJ2-5; size: few; D: TRBD2; CDR3: CASSLLAGLQTQYF; DNA: TGTGCCAGCAGCTTACTAGCGGGGTTACAGACCCAGTACTTC
V: TRBV11-2; J: TRBJ2-3; size: .; D: TRBD2; CDR3: CASNPGGLAGDTQYF; DNA: TGTGCCAGCAACCCGGGGGGACTAGCTGGAGATACGCAGTATTTT
V: TRBV21-1; J: TRBJ2-1; size: .; D: .; CDR3: CASSKDRTSGGYNEQFF; DNA: TGTGCCAGCAGCAAAGACCGGACTAGCGGGGGTTACAATGAGCAGTTCTTC
V: TRBV27; J: TRBJ1-5; size: many; D: TRBD1; CDR3: CASSATGGYGNQPQHF; DNA: TGTGCCAGCAGTGCGACAGGGGGGTACGGCAATCAGCCCCAGCATTTT
V: TRBV10-2; J: TRBJ2-1; size: .; D: .; CDR3: CASSEYGQVRNEQFF; DNA: TGCGCCAGCAGTGAGTATGGTCAGGTTCGGAATGAGCAGTTCTTC
V: TRBV7-9; J: TRBJ2-7; size: few; D: TRBD2; CDR3: CASTMGGRYEQYF; DNA: TGTGCCAGTACCATGGGCGGGAGGTACGAGCAGTACTTC
V: TRBV28; J: TRBJ1-1; size: .; D: .; CDR3: CASTPSGWTEAFF; DNA: TGTGCCAGCACCCCCTCGGGGTGGACTGAAGCTTTCTTT
V: TRBV7-2; J: TRBJ2-7; size: .; D: .; CDR3: CASSPTAGTRYEQYF; DNA: TGTGCCAGCAGCCCGACGGCCGGGACCAGGTACGAGCAGTACTTC
V: TRBV7-3; J: TRBJ2-2; size: .; D: .; CDR3: CASSLRGTTGELFF; DNA: TGTGCCAGCAGCTTGAGGGGCACCACCGGGGAGCTGTTTTTT
V: TRBV6-1; J: TRBJ2-2; size: few; D: .; CDR3: CASYPGPNTGELFF; DNA: TGTGCCAGCTACCCAGGGCCGAACACCGGGGAGCTGTTTTTT
V: TRBV5-1; J: TRBJ2-5; size: few; D: .; CDR3: CASSITGAGETQYF; DNA: TGCGCCAGCAGCATAACAGGGGCGGGGGAGACCCAGTACTTC
V: TRBV4-1; J: TRBJ2-1; size: many; D: TRBD2; CDR3: CASSPSLQRGGYNEQFF; DNA: TGCGCCAGCAGCCCTTCCCTTCAGCGGGGGGGCTACAATGAGCAGTTCTTC
V: TRBV5-1; J: TRBJ2-1; size: few; D: TRBD1; CDR3: CASSRTGVFNNEQFF; DNA: TGCGCCAGCAGCCGGACAGGGGTTTTTAATAATGAGCAGTTCTTC
V: TRBV20-1; J: TRBJ1-1; size: .; D: TRBD1; CDR3: CSANNPQGARGTEAFF; DNA: TGCAGTGCTAATAACCCACAGGGGGCACGCGGGACTGAAGCTTTCTTT
V: TRBV12-3/TRBV12-4; J: TRBJ2-3; size: .; D: .; CDR3: CASSRNDFTDTQYF; DNA: TGTGCCAGCAGCCGGAATGATTTCACAGATACGCAGTATTTT
V: TRBV7-9; J: TRBJ2-1; size: .; D: .; CDR3: CASGGQGVEQFF; DNA: TGTGCCAGCGGGGGGCAGGGAGTTGAGCAGTTCTTC
V: TRBV5-1; J: TRBJ1-2; size: few; D: .; CDR3: CASSLEPANYGYTF; DNA: TGCGCCAGCAGCTTGGAGCCAGCTAACTATGGCTACACCTTC
V: TRBV7-9; J: TRBJ2-4; size: few; D: .; CDR3: CASSLAGGHKNIQYF; DNA: TGTGCCAGCAGCCTTGCTGGGGGACACAAAAACATTCAGTACTTC
V: TRBV2; J: TRBJ1-1; size: few; D: .; CDR3: CASSESGPALGAFF; DNA: TGTGCCAGCAGTGAATCCGGGCCAGCCTTGGGAGCTTTCTTT
V: TRBV12-3/TRBV12-4; J: TRBJ2-4; size: few; D: .; CDR3: CASSFDAGIQYF; DNA: TGTGCCAGCAGTTTTGACGCGGGCATTCAGTACTTC
V: TRBV7-9; J: TRBJ1-5; size: .; D: .; CDR3: CASEGGYNQPQHF; DNA: TGTGCCAGCGAAGGGGGATACAATCAGCCCCAGCATTTT
V: TRBV12-3/TRBV12-4; J: TRBJ2-3; size: .; D: TRBD2; CDR3: CASSLGGGYEDTQYF; DNA: TGTGCCAGCAGTTTAGGGGGGGGGTACGAAGATACGCAGTATTTT
V: TRBV18; J: TRBJ1-5; size: .; D: .; CDR3: CAGSPGGGQPEHF; DNA: TGTGCCGGCTCACCGGGGGGGGGTCAGCCCGAGCATTTT
V: TRBV4-1; J: TRBJ2-7; size: .; D: .; CDR3: CASSYDFGSYEQYF; DNA: TGCGCCAGCAGCTATGACTTCGGCTCCTACGAGCAGTACTTC
V: TRBV27; J: TRBJ2-5; size: few; D: .; CDR3: CASSSPGEGETQYF; DNA: TGTGCCAGCAGTTCCCCAGGGGAGGGGGAGACCCAGTACTTC
V: TRBV10-3; J: TRBJ1-2; size: .; D: .; CDR3: CATQDGETFYGYTF; DNA: TGTGCCACCCAAGACGGAGAAACCTTCTATGGCTACACCTTC
V: TRBV6-2/TRBV6-3; J: TRBJ1-1; size: .; D: TRBD1; CDR3: CASSRQGNEAFF; DNA: TGTGCCAGCAGCAGACAGGGGAATGAAGCTTTCTTT
V: TRBV12-3/TRBV12-4; J: TRBJ2-7; size: few; D: TRBD1; CDR3: CASSYRTGGGDEQYF; DNA: TGTGCCAGCAGCTACAGGACAGGGGGAGGGGACGAGCAGTACTTC
V: TRBV5-1; J: TRBJ2-2; size: .; D: .; CDR3: CASSNVQTNTGELFF; DNA: TGCGCCAGCAGCAACGTACAGACTAACACCGGGGAGCTGTTTTTT
V: TRBV7-2; J: TRBJ2-5; size: many; D: .; CDR3: CASSLVVRQQTQYF; DNA: TGTGCCAGCAGCTTAGTAGTTAGACAACAGACCCAGTACTTC
V: TRBV12-3/TRBV12-4; J: TRBJ1-2; size: .; D: .; CDR3: CASSYRGNGFNYGYTF; DNA: TGTGCCAGCAGTTACCGGGGTAACGGCTTTAACTATGGCTACACCTTC
V: TRBV7-2; J: TRBJ2-6; size: .; D: TRBD1; CDR3: CASTRTGGFSGANVLTF; DNA: TGTGCCAGCACCCGGACAGGGGGGTTCTCTGGGGCCAACGTCCTGACTTTC
V: TRBV11-1; J: TRBJ2-6; size: .; D: .; CDR3: CASSLRRIRGPLYSGANVLTF; DNA: TGTGCCAGCAGCTTAAGGCGGATAAGGGGCCCCCTTTACTCTGGGGCCAACGTCCTGACTTTC
V: TRBV6-2/TRBV6-3; J: TRBJ1-2; size: few; D: .; CDR3: CASSYDPDYGYTF; DNA: TGTGCCAGCAGTTACGATCCAGACTATGGCTACACCTTC